The 23 T cell receptor beta chains presented below share a single source sample, sequenced in a study of blood T cell repertoires in COVID-19. Assay used: immunoSEQ multiplex PCR; TCRdb lists only in-frame clones, some missing. The sample has some 80,000 clones; approximately 86% are singletons. Material for sequencing was peripheral blood. These receptors all come from a human donor in a cohort sampled during active COVID-19.

The chain links TRBV19 to TRBJ2-7, with 7 bases lining up with TRBD2. The junction had 9 bases not matched to a gene; V was cut back by 7 bases and J by 3 bases. The CDR3 contains 14 residues. Germline V gene lookup returns CDR1 LNHDA and CDR2 SQIVND (reference sequence). CDR3 amino acids: CASITSASIYEQYF. CDR3 bases: TGTGCCAGTATAACTAGCGCGAGTATCTACGAGCAGTACTTC.

The V gene is TRBV14, the J gene TRBJ2-2; D ambiguous. The CDR3 is made up of 14 amino acids. The V and J ends lost 2 bases and 3 bases respectively, with 7 bases between them. Germline values: CDR1 SGHDN, CDR2 FVKESK. CDR3 loop: CASSQWLYTGELFF. CDR3 nucleotide sequence: TGTGCCAGCAGCCAATGGCTTTACACCGGGGAGCTGTTTTTT.

This rearrangement joins TRBV30 to TRBJ1-3; TRBD1 is a possible D gene (6 bases). This CDR3 is built from 13 residues. Germline lookup yields CDR1 GTSNPN and CDR2 SVGIG (reference sequence). Trimming pared 7 bases from V and 0 bases from J, leaving 10 bases between. The CDR3 here is CALDRFSGNTIYF. CDR3 nucleotide sequence: TGTGCCTTAGACAGGTTCTCTGGAAACACCATATATTTT.

Concerning this clone itself: Germline and junction disagree at one end, which may indicate a read error. The gene calls are TRBV10-1 and TRBJ2-7; 8 nucleotides agree with TRBD2. Germline CDR1 and CDR2: WNHNN and SYGVQD (reference sequence). The CDR3 loop spans 16 amino acids. For the CDR3, the DNA is TGCGCCAGCTGTGAGTCGACGGGGGGGAGGGCTTACGAGCAGTACTTC. Its translation: CASCESTGGRAYEQYF.

The chain uses TRBV18 and TRBJ2-5; D is possibly TRBD1 (6 bases). The CDR3 extends over 15 amino acids. Trimming removed 3 bases at V and 5 bases at J, with 16 bases between. Germline CDR1 reads KGHSH; CDR2 reads LQKENI. For the CDR3, the DNA is TGTGCCAGCTCACCCCGACAGGACCGTGGGGAGACCCAGTACTTC. Its translation: CASSPRQDRGETQYF.

The genes are TRBV6-1 and TRBJ2-7; 11 nucleotides align to TRBD1. Germline CDR1 reads MNHNS; CDR2 reads SASEGT. Germline trimming cut 3 bases from V and 5 bases from J; bases unmatched to any gene: 6. The CDR3 covers 15 residues. For the CDR3, the DNA is TGTGCCAGCAGTGAGGGACAGGGGGGGCCAGACGAGCAGTACTTC. It codes for CASSEGQGGPDEQYF.

J is TRBJ1-2 and V is TRBV28; D is undetermined. CDR3 size: 13 residues. Trimming stripped 9 bases from V and 8 bases from J, with 19 bases between. Germline CDR1 MDHEN, CDR2 SYDVKM. The CDR3 here is CARKIGAGGGYTF. The CDR3 bases are TGTGCCAGAAAGATAGGAGCAGGAGGAGGCTACACCTTC.

The chain recombines TRBV18 with TRBJ2-1, with unresolved D. The V gene lost 2 bases and the J gene lost 3 bases, with 11 bases spanning the gap. Germline V gene sequence: CDR1 KGHSH, CDR2 LQKENI. CDR3 length equals 15 residues. CDR3 in amino acids: CASSPGPENYNEQFF. The CDR3 DNA follows: TGTGCCAGCTCACCAGGGCCAGAGAACTACAATGAGCAGTTCTTC. Full variable domain (missing parts from reference TRBV18 and TRBJ2-1): NAGVMQNPRHLVRRRGQEARLRCSPMKGHSHVYWYRQLPEEGLKFMVYLQKENIIDESGMPKERFSAEFPKEGPSILRIQQVVRGDSAAYFCASSPGPENYNEQFFGPGTRLTVL.

There are a few counts of this clone. The chain has TRBV7-8 and TRBJ1-1; 9 bases match TRBD1. This CDR3 has 18 residues. Germline values: CDR1 SGHVS, CDR2 FQNEAQ. V lost 8 bases, J lost 3 bases, and 19 bases stayed unmatched. CDR3 in DNA: TGTGCCAGCCCCCGTCAACTTAGTTTACAGGGGGCTTACACTGAAGCTTTCTTT. It yields the protein CASPRQLSLQGAYTEAFF.

The CDR3: CASSSAVVTSGGASEQFF. The DNA of the CDR3 is TGCGCCAGCAGCTCCGCCGTGGTGACTAGCGGGGGGGCGTCTGAGCAGTTCTTC. The chain is built from TRBV5-1 and TRBJ2-1; 14 bases align to TRBD2. The V gene's germline CDR1 is SGHRS and CDR2 YFSETQ. The CDR3 loop spans 18 amino acids. Unmatched junction bases numbered 14, after V lost 3 bases and J lost 9 bases.

This clone was counted once. The chain couples TRBV5-6 to TRBJ2-3; TRBD2 matches 10 bases. CDR1 and CDR2 from the germline V gene are SGHDT and YYEEEE. The CDR3 loop spans 17 amino acids. After removal of 3 bases from V and 3 bases from J, the junction contained 10 bases not matched to a gene. CDR3 sequence: CASSSPVLAGGTDTQYF. CDR3 bases: TGTGCCAGCAGCTCCCCTGTGTTAGCGGGGGGAACAGATACGCAGTATTTT.

This clone was observed once. V is TRBV30 and J is TRBJ2-5, with D maybe TRBD1 (6 bases). V was pared by 7 bases and J by 5 bases, with 23 bases between. CDR3 length: 15 amino acids. The germline V gene has CDR1 GTSNPN and CDR2 SVGIG (reference sequence). The CDR3 DNA is TGTGCCTCTACCTTTGAGCAGGGGCGCTTGGAGACCCAGTACTTC. Its protein is CASTFEQGRLETQYF.

The chain recombines TRBV18 with TRBJ1-1, with D perhaps matching TRBD1 (6 bases). V lost 0 bases, J lost 1 base, and 12 bases lay in between. This CDR3 has 16 amino acids. Germline-derived CDR1 and CDR2 are KGHSH and LQKENI. CDR3 residues: CASSPPGATANTEAFF. The DNA of the CDR3 is TGTGCCAGCTCACCACCGGGGGCGACAGCGAACACTGAAGCTTTCTTT.

The V call is TRBV6-5, the J call TRBJ2-5, with TRBD1 matching 8 bases. CDR1 is MNHEY and CDR2 is SVGAGI in the germline V gene. J gave up 0 bases and V 4 bases, and 1 base lay outside the gene matches. This CDR3 spans 14 amino acids. This CDR3 reads CASSWTGYQETQYF. Written as DNA, the CDR3 is TGTGCCAGCAGTTGGACAGGGTACCAAGAGACCCAGTACTTC.

As for this clone: Other nucleotide sequences in the sample specify the same CDR3. The V call is TRBV7-9, the J call TRBJ1-1; possible D gene TRBD1, 5 bases. This CDR3 has 13 residues. Between the trimmed V and J ends, which lost 0 bases and 8 bases, there was a span of 10 bases. Germline-derived CDR1 and CDR2 are SEHNR and FQNEAQ (reference sequence). CDR3 coding DNA: TGTGCCAGCAGCTTAGCGGGGGGGTGGGAAGCTTTCTTT. It encodes CASSLAGGWEAFF. The whole variable domain, remainder taken from reference TRBV7-9 and TRBJ1-1, is DTGVSQNPRHKITKRGQNVTFRCDPISEHNRLYWYRQTLGQGPEFLTYFQNEAQLEKSRLLSDRFSAERPKGSFSTLEIQRTEQGDSAMYLCASSLAGGWEAFFGQGTRLTVV.

The chain joins TRBV9 to TRBJ2-1, with 7 bases aligning to TRBD2. The germline CDR1 and CDR2 sequences are SGDLS and YYNGEE. The trim removed 0 bases at V and 3 bases at J, leaving 3 bases unmatched. The length of the CDR3 is 15 residues. CDR3 DNA: TGTGCCAGCAGCGTAGGGGCGGGAGACTACAATGAGCAGTTCTTC. Protein: CASSVGAGDYNEQFF.

This clone occurred a few times. The rearrangement links TRBV10-3 to TRBJ2-1, with 7 nucleotides matching TRBD2. Germline V gene data show CDR1 as ENHRY and CDR2 as SYGVKD. The CDR3 consists of 16 residues. The V gene end was trimmed by 4 bases and the J gene end by 6 bases; junction bases not matched to a gene: 12. The CDR3, as DNA: TGTGCCATCAGTGTTATTCGTCGCGGGAGCGGCAATGAGCAGTTCTTC. Translated: CAISVIRRGSGNEQFF.

The chain carries TRBV28 and TRBJ2-1, with TRBD1 as a possible D gene (6 bases). V shed 2 bases and J shed 6 bases, with 14 bases lying between them. The CDR3 sequence is 15 residues long. Germline V gene sequence: CDR1 MDHEN, CDR2 SYDVKM. The CDR3 reads CASSLAQGWVNEQFF. CDR3 nucleotide sequence: TGTGCCAGCAGTTTAGCACAGGGTTGGGTCAATGAGCAGTTCTTC.

The chain couples TRBV21-1 to TRBJ2-1; the table assigns TRBD1, which was not confirmed against the DNA. TRBV21-1 is annotated as a pseudogene. The CDR3 is made up of 16 amino acids. The CDR3 sequence is CASSKEGQRNDNEQFF. CDR3 sequence (DNA): TGTGCCAGCAGCAAAGAAGGACAGCGAAACGACAATGAGCAGTTCTTC.

The CDR3 is CASSGQGTGELFF. Written as DNA, the CDR3 is TGTGCCAGCAGCGGACAGGGCACCGGGGAGCTGTTTTTT. V is TRBV7-3 and J is TRBJ2-2; 8 bases fit TRBD1. Germline assignment: CDR1 SGHTA and CDR2 FQGTGA. The CDR3 consists of 13 residues. With 5 bases clipped from V and 4 bases from J, the junction kept 0 bases outside the gene matches.

The chain has TRBV4-1 and TRBJ2-4; D possibly corresponds to TRBD2 (5 bases). The CDR3 runs 18 residues. Germline CDR1 is MGHRA and CDR2 is YSYEKL. Trimming cost V 0 bases and J 6 bases, with 21 bases left between them. CDR3 in DNA: TGCGCCAGCAGCCAAGATAGGGTAGCTTCCCTACGGGGAAACATTCAGTACTTC. Amino acid sequence: CASSQDRVASLRGNIQYF.

The V gene is TRBV7-9, the J gene TRBJ2-5; maybe TRBD2 (5 bases). The length of the CDR3 is 15 residues. The V end lost 5 bases, the J end lost 3 bases, and 16 bases lay between the germline ends. Germline V gene data show CDR1 as SEHNR and CDR2 as FQNEAQ (reference sequence). This CDR3 reads CASSPTGSREETQYF. The CDR3 DNA is TGTGCCAGCAGCCCCACGGGGAGCAGAGAAGAGACCCAGTACTTC.

The J gene is TRBJ2-3, the V gene TRBV19, with TRBD1 identical over 8 bases. The junction had 16 bases not matched to a gene; V was cut back by 4 bases and J by 4 bases. The germline CDR1 and CDR2 sequences are LNHDA and SQIVND (reference sequence). This CDR3 has 18 residues. The CDR3 loop reads CASSTTDRDGYRSDTQYF. The CDR3, as DNA: TGTGCCAGTAGTACCACGGACAGGGATGGTTATCGCTCAGATACGCAGTATTTT.